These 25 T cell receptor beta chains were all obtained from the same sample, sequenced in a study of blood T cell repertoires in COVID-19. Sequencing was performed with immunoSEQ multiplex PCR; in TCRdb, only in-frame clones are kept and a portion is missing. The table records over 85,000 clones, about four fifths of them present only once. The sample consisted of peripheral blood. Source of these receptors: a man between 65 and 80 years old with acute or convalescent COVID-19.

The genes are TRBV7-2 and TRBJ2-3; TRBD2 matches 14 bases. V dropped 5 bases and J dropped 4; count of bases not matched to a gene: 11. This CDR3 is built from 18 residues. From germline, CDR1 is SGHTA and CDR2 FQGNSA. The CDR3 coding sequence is TGTGCCAGCAGCCCAGGACTAGCGGGAGGATGGTGGGCAGATACGCAGTATTTT. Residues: CASSPGLAGGWWADTQYF.

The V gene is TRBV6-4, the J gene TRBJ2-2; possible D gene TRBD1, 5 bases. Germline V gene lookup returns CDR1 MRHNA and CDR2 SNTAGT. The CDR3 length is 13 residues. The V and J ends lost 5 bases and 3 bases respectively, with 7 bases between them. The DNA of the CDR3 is TGTGCCAGCAGTAGCAGGGACACCGGGGAGCTGTTTTTT. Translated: CASSSRDTGELFF.

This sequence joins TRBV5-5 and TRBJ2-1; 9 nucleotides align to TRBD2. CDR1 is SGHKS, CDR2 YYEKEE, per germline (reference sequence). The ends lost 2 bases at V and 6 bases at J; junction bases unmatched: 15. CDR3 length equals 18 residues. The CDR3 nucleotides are TGTGCCAGCAGCTTTACCGGGACTAGCTTTTCGGCGGGCAATGAGCAGTTCTTC. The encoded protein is CASSFTGTSFSAGNEQFF.

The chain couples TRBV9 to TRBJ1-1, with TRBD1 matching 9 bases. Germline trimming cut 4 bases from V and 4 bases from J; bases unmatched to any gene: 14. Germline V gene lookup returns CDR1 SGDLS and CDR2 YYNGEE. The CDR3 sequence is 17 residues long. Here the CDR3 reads CASSHRDRVITFTEAFF. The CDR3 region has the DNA TGTGCCAGCAGCCACCGGGACAGGGTCATAACATTCACTGAAGCTTTCTTT. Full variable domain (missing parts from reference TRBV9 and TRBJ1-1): DSGVTQTPKHLITATGQRVTLRCSPRSGDLSVYWYQQSLDQGLQFLIQYYNGEERAKGNILERFSAQQFPDLHSELNLSSLELGDSALYFCASSHRDRVITFTEAFFGQGTRLTVV.

The CDR3 DNA is TGTGCCAGCAGCTTGAACCAGGGTCAGCCCCAGCATTTT. Its protein is CASSLNQGQPQHF. V usage is TRBV5-6 and J usage is TRBJ1-5, with D possibly matching TRBD1 (5 bases). The CDR3 contains 13 residues. The germline V gene has CDR1 SGHDT and CDR2 YYEEEE. The germline V and J ends were trimmed by 1 base and 6 bases, with 8 bases remaining between them.

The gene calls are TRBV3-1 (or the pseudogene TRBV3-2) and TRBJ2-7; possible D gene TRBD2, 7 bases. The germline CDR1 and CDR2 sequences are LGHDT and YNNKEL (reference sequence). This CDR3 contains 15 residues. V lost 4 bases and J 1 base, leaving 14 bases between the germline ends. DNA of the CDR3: TGTGCCAGCAGCCGGGGGGGGCGCGGGTCCTACGAGCAGTACTTC. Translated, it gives CASSRGGRGSYEQYF.

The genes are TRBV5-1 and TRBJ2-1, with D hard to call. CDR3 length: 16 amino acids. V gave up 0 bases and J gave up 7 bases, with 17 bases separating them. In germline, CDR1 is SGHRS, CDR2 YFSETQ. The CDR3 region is CASSLDRTEALNEQFF. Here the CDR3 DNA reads TGCGCCAGCAGCTTGGATAGAACAGAAGCTCTAAATGAGCAGTTCTTC.

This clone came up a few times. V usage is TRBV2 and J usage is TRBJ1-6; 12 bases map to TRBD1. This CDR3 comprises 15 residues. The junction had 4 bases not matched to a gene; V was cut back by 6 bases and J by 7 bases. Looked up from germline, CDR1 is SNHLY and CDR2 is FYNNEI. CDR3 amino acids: CASRGTGGRNSPLHF. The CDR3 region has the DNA TGTGCCAGCAGGGGGACAGGGGGCAGGAATTCACCCCTCCACTTT. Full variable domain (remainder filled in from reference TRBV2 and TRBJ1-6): EPEVTQTPSHQVTQMGQEVILRCVPISNHLYFYWYRQILGQKVEFLVSFYNNEISEKSEIFDDQFSVERPDGSNFTLKIRSTKLEDSAMYFCASRGTGGRNSPLHFGNGTRLTVT.

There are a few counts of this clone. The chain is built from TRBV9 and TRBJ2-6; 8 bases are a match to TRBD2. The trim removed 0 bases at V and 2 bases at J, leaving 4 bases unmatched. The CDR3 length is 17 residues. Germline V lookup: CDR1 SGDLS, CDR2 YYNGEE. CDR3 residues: CASSVGAGAAGANVLTF. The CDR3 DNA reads TGTGCCAGCAGCGTAGGAGCGGGAGCTGCTGGGGCCAACGTCCTGACTTTC. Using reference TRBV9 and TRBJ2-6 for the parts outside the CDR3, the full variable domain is DSGVTQTPKHLITATGQRVTLRCSPRSGDLSVYWYQQSLDQGLQFLIQYYNGEERAKGNILERFSAQQFPDLHSELNLSSLELGDSALYFCASSVGAGAAGANVLTFGAGSRLTVL.

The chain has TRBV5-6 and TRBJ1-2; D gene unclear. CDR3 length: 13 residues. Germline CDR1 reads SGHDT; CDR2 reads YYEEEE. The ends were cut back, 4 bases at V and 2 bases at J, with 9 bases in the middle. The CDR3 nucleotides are TGTGCCAGCAGCCTGACATTCAACTATGGCTACACCTTC. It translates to CASSLTFNYGYTF.

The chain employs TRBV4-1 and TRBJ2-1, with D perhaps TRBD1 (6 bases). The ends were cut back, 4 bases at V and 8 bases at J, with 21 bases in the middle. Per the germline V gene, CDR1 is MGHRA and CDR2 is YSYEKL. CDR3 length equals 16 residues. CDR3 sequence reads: CASSPKRGRGFDEQFF. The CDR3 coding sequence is TGCGCCAGCAGCCCTAAGAGGGGCAGGGGCTTCGATGAGCAGTTCTTC.

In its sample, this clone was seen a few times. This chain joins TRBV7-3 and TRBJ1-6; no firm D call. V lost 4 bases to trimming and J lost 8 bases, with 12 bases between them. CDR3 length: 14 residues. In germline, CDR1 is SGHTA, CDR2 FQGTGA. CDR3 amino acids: CASSWGGFDSPLHF. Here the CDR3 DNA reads TGTGCCAGCAGCTGGGGAGGTTTTGATTCACCCCTCCACTTT. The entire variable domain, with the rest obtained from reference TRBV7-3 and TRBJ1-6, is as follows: GAGVSQTPSNKVTEKGKYVELRCDPISGHTALYWYRQSLGQGPEFLIYFQGTGAADDSGLPNDRFFAVRPEGSVSTLKIQRTERGDSAVYLCASSWGGFDSPLHFGNGTRLTVT.

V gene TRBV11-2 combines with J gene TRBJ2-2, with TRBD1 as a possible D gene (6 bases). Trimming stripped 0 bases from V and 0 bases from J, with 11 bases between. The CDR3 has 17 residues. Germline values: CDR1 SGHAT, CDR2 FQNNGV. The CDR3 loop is CASSLDIRGPNTGELFF. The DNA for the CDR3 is TGTGCCAGCAGCTTAGATATCAGGGGACCGAACACCGGGGAGCTGTTTTTT.

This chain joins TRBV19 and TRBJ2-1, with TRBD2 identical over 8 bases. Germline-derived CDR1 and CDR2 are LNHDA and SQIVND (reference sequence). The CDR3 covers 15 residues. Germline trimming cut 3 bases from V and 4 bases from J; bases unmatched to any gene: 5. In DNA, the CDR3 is TGTGCCAGTAGTATTTGGCTAGCGGGTTACAATGAGCAGTTCTTC. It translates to CASSIWLAGYNEQFF.

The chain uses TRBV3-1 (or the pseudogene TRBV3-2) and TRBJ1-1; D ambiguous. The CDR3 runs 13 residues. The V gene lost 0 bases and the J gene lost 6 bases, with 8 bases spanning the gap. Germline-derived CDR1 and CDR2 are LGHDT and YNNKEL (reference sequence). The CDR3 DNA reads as TGTGCCAGCAGCCAAGATATTCGGGCTGAAGCTTTCTTT. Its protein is CASSQDIRAEAFF.

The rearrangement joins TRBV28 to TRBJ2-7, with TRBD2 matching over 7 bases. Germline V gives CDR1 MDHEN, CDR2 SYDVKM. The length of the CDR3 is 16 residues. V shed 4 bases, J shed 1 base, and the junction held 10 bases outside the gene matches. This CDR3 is CASSSHIAGRSYEQYF. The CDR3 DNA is TGTGCCAGCAGTTCCCATATAGCGGGCCGATCCTACGAGCAGTACTTC.

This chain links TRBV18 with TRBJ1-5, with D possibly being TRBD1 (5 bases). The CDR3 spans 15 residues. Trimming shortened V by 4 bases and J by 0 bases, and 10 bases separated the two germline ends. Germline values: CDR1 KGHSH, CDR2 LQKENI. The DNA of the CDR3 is TGTGCCAGCTCACGTGACAGAGCTAGCAATCAGCCCCAGCATTTT. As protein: CASSRDRASNQPQHF.

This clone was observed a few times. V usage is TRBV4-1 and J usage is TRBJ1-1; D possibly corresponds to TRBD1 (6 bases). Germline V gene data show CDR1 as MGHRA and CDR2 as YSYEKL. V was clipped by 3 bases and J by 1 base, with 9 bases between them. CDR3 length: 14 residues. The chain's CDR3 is CASSHDRRNTEAFF. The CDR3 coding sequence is TGCGCCAGCAGCCATGACAGGAGGAACACTGAAGCTTTCTTT.

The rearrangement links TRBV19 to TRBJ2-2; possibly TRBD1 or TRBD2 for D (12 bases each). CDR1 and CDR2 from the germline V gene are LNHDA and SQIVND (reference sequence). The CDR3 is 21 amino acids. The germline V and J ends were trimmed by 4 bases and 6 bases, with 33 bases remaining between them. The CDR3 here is CASSKGGTGGRLAGVPGELFF. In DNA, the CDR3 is TGTGCCAGTAGTAAAGGGGGGACAGGGGGCCGACTAGCGGGAGTTCCCGGGGAGCTGTTTTTT.

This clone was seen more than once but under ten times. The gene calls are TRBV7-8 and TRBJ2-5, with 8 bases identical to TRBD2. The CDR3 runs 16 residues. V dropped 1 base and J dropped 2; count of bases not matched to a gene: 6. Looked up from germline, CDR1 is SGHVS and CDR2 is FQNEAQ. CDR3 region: CASSLGVTGGQETQYF. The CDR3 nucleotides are TGTGCCAGCAGCTTAGGGGTAACGGGAGGGCAAGAGACCCAGTACTTC.

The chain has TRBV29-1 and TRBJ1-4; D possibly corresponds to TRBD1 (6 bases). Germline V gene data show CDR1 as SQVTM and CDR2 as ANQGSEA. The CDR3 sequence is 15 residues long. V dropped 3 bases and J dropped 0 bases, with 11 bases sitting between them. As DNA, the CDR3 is TGCAGCGTTGAGGGCAGGGGAGCAACTAATGAAAAACTGTTTTTT. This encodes CSVEGRGATNEKLFF. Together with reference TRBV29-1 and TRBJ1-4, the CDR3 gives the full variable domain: SAVISQKPSRDICQRGTSLTIQCQVDSQVTMMFWYRQQPGQSLTLIATANQGSEATYESGFVIDKFPISRPNLTFSTLTVSNMSPEDSSIYLCSVEGRGATNEKLFFGSGTQLSVL.

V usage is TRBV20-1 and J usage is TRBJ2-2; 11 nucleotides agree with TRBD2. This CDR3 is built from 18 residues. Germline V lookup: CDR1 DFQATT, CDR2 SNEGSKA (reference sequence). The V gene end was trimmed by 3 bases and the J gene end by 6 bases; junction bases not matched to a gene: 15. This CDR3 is CSASPPLAGGARAGELFF. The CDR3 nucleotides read TGCAGTGCTAGTCCCCCCCTAGCGGGAGGAGCGAGGGCCGGGGAGCTGTTTTTT.

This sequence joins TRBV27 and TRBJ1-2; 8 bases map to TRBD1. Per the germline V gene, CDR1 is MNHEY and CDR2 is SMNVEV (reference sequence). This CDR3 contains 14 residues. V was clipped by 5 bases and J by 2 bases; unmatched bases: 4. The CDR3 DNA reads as TGTGCCAGCAGTAACTGGACAGGGAACTATGGCTACACCTTC. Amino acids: CASSNWTGNYGYTF.

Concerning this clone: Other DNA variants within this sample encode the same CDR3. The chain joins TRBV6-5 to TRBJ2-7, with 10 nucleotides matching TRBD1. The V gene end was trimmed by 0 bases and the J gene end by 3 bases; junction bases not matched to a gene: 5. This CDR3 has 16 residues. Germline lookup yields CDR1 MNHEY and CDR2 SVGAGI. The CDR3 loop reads CASSYSHWDRGYEQYF. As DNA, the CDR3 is TGTGCCAGCAGTTACTCGCACTGGGACAGGGGCTACGAGCAGTACTTC.

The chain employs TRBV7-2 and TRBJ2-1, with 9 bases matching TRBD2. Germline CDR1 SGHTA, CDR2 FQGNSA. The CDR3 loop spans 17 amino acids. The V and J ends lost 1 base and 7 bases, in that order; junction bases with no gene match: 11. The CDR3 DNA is TGTGCCAGCAGCTTAGATCTGGCGGGAGGGATGCGGAATGAGCAGTTCTTC. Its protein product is CASSLDLAGGMRNEQFF.